This TCR beta chain derives from a study of cytomegalovirus exposure and HLA in healthy donors. The study sampled nominally healthy donors, though unrecorded immune exposures were likely. The PCR had 60 Vbeta and 13 Jbeta primers. The data were produced by immunoSEQ multiplex PCR, yet TCRdb's version contains in-frame clones alone and is incomplete. Here the sample spans 100,000 to 150,000 clones, roughly 74% being singletons. V gave up 8 bases and J gave up 1 base, with 9 bases separating them. The CDR3 has 13 residues. Germline CDR1 reads SNHLY; CDR2 reads FYNNEI. The source is a woman in her forties or fifties in good health and CMV-seropositive. The chain has TRBV2 and TRBJ1-5; D gene uncertain. The sequenced material came from PBMCs. Here the CDR3 reads CASHGESNQPQHF. CDR3 sequence (DNA): TGTGCCAGCCACGGGGAGAGCAATCAGCCCCAGCATTTT.